This T cell receptor (beta chain) originates from a study of control samples from healthy donors and cancer patients. This clone was seen once. The V gene lost 7 bases and the J gene lost 0 bases, with 11 bases spanning the gap. The V gene's germline CDR1 is SGHRS and CDR2 YFSETQ. This CDR3 comprises 15 residues. Produced via immunoSEQ multiplex PCR; TCRdb's table is partial and in-frame only. This table has approximately 100,000 clones, about nine tenths appearing once. The chain employs TRBV5-1 and TRBJ1-6; D not certain. This TCR derives from a human donor in good health. The donor label of this sample is uncertain. The sample was blood. CDR3 region: CASDETSSYNSPLHF. As DNA, the CDR3 is TGCGCCAGCGATGAGACGAGCTCCTATAATTCACCCCTCCACTTT.